This is a list of T cell receptor beta chains from one sample in a study of graft-versus-host responses after intestinal transplantation. Their antigen targets remain unknown. Profiled with immunoSEQ multiplex PCR; TCRdb holds only in-frame clones, not every one. The table records around 95,000 clones, less than 90% of them present only once. The input for sequencing was unstimulated CD4+ T cells sorted from spleen or lymph node cells, taken before transplant. These receptors were obtained from a human donor who was the organ donor for an intestinal transplant. CDR3s include the opening cysteine and the closing phenylalanine or tryptophan. The D gene is left open where the match is weak. The size field is filled for only some rows; it gives once, few, many or a size class.

v_gene	j_gene	abundance	d_gene	CDR3aa	CDR3nt
TRBV28	TRBJ1-2	.	.	CASSLEYGYTF	TGTGCCAGCAGTTTAGAGTATGGCTACACCTTC
TRBV19	TRBJ1-1	.	.	CASSTTGTGTEAFF	TGTGCCAGTAGTACCACAGGCACGGGCACTGAAGCTTTCTTT
TRBV6-7	TRBJ1-6	.	.	CASSGRGPYNSPLHF	TGTGCCAGCAGCGGCAGGGGACCCTATAATTCACCCCTCCACTTT
TRBV5-6	TRBJ1-3	.	TRBD1	CASSRDRGYGNTIYF	TGTGCCAGCAGCCGGGACAGGGGATACGGAAACACCATATATTTT
TRBV28	TRBJ1-3	once	.	CASSPRNERNTIYF	TGTGCCAGCAGCCCGAGGAACGAAAGAAACACCATATATTTT
TRBV9	TRBJ1-6	.	.	CASNAQDRKNSPLHF	TGTGCCAGCAATGCCCAAGACAGGAAGAATTCACCCCTCCACTTT
TRBV9	TRBJ2-2	once	.	CASSVTGDTGELFF	TGTGCCAGCAGCGTAACGGGGGACACCGGGGAGCTGTTTTTT
TRBV30	TRBJ1-6	.	.	CAWSRGQDNSPLHF	TGTGCCTGGAGTAGAGGACAAGATAATTCACCCCTCCACTTT
TRBV19	TRBJ1-5	.	.	CASSIGRVGDQPQHF	TGTGCCAGTAGTATAGGAAGGGTGGGCGATCAGCCCCAGCATTTT
TRBV25-1	TRBJ1-1	.	.	CASSAPRGVGIIHCEAFF	TGTGCCAGCAGTGCTCCTCGGGGTGTAGGGATAATACACTGTGAAGCTTTCTTT
TRBV4-1	TRBJ2-7	.	.	CASSPNLVLNYEQYF	TGCGCCAGCAGCCCTAACCTGGTCCTTAACTACGAGCAGTACTTC
TRBV6-5	TRBJ2-5	.	TRBD1	CASRLQGAPQETQYF	TGTGCCAGCAGATTACAGGGGGCACCTCAAGAGACCCAGTACTTC
TRBV7-9	TRBJ1-1	.	.	CASSSRTLNTEAFF	TGTGCCAGCAGCTCTCGGACGTTGAACACTGAAGCTTTCTTT
TRBV5-4	TRBJ2-1	.	.	CASSLWGPTGSSYNEQFF	TGTGCCAGCAGCTTGTGGGGGCCCACGGGGAGCTCCTACAATGAGCAGTTCTTC
TRBV6-5	TRBJ1-5	.	.	CASPREGRWQPQHF	TGTGCCAGCCCTAGGGAGGGGCGGTGGCAGCCCCAGCATTTT
TRBV4-1	TRBJ2-4	.	TRBD2	CASSVGLAGSTLAKNIQYF	TGCGCCAGCAGCGTCGGACTAGCGGGGAGCACTCTAGCCAAAAACATTCAGTACTTC
TRBV28	TRBJ1-3	.	TRBD1	CAGTRTGVGNTIYF	TGTGCCGGAACGAGGACAGGGGTAGGAAACACCATATATTTT
TRBV4-2	TRBJ2-3	.	.	CASSQRLAGETDTQYF	TGTGCCAGCAGCCAAAGACTAGCAGGGGAAACAGATACGCAGTATTTT
TRBV7-3	TRBJ1-1	.	.	CASSFKSNTEAFF	TGTGCCAGCAGCTTTAAGTCGAACACTGAAGCTTTCTTT
TRBV2	TRBJ1-3	.	TRBD1	CASSADRVVGNTIYF	TGTGCCAGCAGCGCGGACAGGGTGGTTGGAAACACCATATATTTT
TRBV5-1	TRBJ1-1	.	.	CASSYAGGNTEAFF	TGCGCCAGCAGCTATGCAGGCGGGAACACTGAAGCTTTCTTT
TRBV28	TRBJ2-7	.	.	CASRGDNSYEQYF	TGTGCCAGCAGGGGGGACAACTCCTACGAGCAGTACTTC
TRBV20-1	TRBJ1-5	.	.	CSARSSRTQHF	TGCAGTGCTAGATCGTCTCGTACCCAGCATTTT
TRBV5-1	TRBJ2-3	.	TRBD1	CASSSAGQGLVDTQYF	TGCGCCAGCAGCTCAGCCGGACAGGGCTTGGTAGATACGCAGTATTTT
TRBV4-2	TRBJ2-5	.	TRBD2	CASSLGSGGYQETQYF	TGTGCCAGCAGCCTTGGGAGCGGGGGGTACCAAGAGACCCAGTACTTC
TRBV5-1	TRBJ2-7	.	TRBD2	CASSYLTGGEQYF	TGCGCCAGCAGCTACCTCACGGGGGGCGAGCAGTACTTC
TRBV18	TRBJ1-1	once	TRBD1	CASSQGKGANTEAFF	TGTGCCAGCTCACAGGGGAAGGGGGCGAACACTGAAGCTTTCTTT
TRBV30	TRBJ1-2	.	TRBD1	CAWNQWTGGYGYTF	TGTGCCTGGAATCAGTGGACAGGGGGTTATGGCTACACCTTC
TRBV7-2	TRBJ1-6	.	TRBD1	CASSSPGTGTINSPLHF	TGTGCCAGCAGCTCGCCCGGGACAGGGACTATTAATTCACCCCTCCACTTT
TRBV5-4	TRBJ2-1	.	.	CASSPPGDSYNEQFF	TGTGCCAGCAGCCCCCCAGGGGACTCCTACAATGAGCAGTTCTTC
TRBV28	TRBJ2-1	.	.	CASRRAGHSSYNEQFF	TGTGCCAGCAGACGAGCGGGCCACAGCTCCTACAATGAGCAGTTCTTC
TRBV7-3	TRBJ2-1	.	.	CASSLFAGKAHNEQFF	TGTGCCAGCAGCTTATTCGCCGGAAAGGCACACAATGAGCAGTTCTTC
TRBV5-1	TRBJ2-1	once	.	CASSLHRSSYNEQFF	TGCGCCAGCAGCTTGCACAGGAGCTCCTACAATGAGCAGTTCTTC
TRBV4-2	TRBJ2-2	.	.	CASSQELRITGELFF	TGTGCCAGCAGCCAAGAACTAAGAATAACCGGGGAGCTGTTTTTT
TRBV5-1	TRBJ2-1	.	.	CASSLGGGSYNEQFF	TGCGCCAGCAGCTTGGGAGGAGGCTCCTACAATGAGCAGTTCTTC
TRBV5-1	TRBJ1-1	.	.	CASSLERGLKNTEAFF	TGCGCCAGCAGCTTGGAGCGGGGGCTCAAGAACACTGAAGCTTTCTTT
TRBV5-6	TRBJ2-3	.	.	CASSGPHRVSTDTQYF	TGTGCCAGCAGCGGACCCCACAGGGTTAGCACAGATACGCAGTATTTT
TRBV5-1	TRBJ2-1	.	TRBD2	CASSLATGGEQFF	TGCGCCAGCAGCTTGGCGACGGGGGGAGAGCAGTTCTTC
TRBV4-1	TRBJ2-5	once	TRBD2	CASSQDLGASGKKETQYF	TGCGCCAGCAGCCAAGATCTAGGGGCTAGCGGGAAAAAAGAGACCCAGTACTTC
TRBV7-2	TRBJ2-2	.	.	CASSLVRASGELFF	TGTGCCAGCAGCTTGGTCAGGGCAAGCGGGGAGCTGTTTTTT
TRBV5-4	TRBJ1-3	.	.	CASRWDPTTIYF	TGTGCCAGCAGGTGGGACCCTACCACCATATATTTT
TRBV27	TRBJ2-6	.	.	CASGPTRASGANVLTF	TGTGCCAGCGGTCCGACAAGGGCCTCTGGGGCCAACGTCCTGACTTTC
TRBV4-1	TRBJ2-7	.	.	CASSQDNRNLYEQYF	TGCGCCAGCAGCCAAGATAACAGGAACCTCTACGAGCAGTACTTC
TRBV5-1	TRBJ2-2	.	.	CASSLIQDLTGELFF	TGCGCCAGCAGCTTGATCCAGGATCTTACCGGGGAGCTGTTTTTT
TRBV6-4	TRBJ2-1	few	.	CASSEGLPYNEQFF	TGTGCCAGCAGTGAGGGACTCCCCTACAATGAGCAGTTCTTC
TRBV7-2	TRBJ2-7	once	TRBD1	CASSLRGPWTYEQYF	TGTGCCAGCAGCCTCAGGGGGCCCTGGACCTACGAGCAGTACTTC
TRBV6-1	TRBJ1-1	.	.	CASSEYNTEAFF	TGTGCCAGCAGTGAATATAACACTGAAGCTTTCTTT
TRBV30	TRBJ2-6	.	.	CAWSRGGGANVLTF	TGTGCCTGGAGCAGGGGTGGCGGGGCCAACGTCCTGACTTTC
TRBV7-2	TRBJ2-1	.	TRBD2	CASSLASSGYNEQFF	TGTGCCAGCAGCTTAGCTTCTAGCGGGTACAATGAGCAGTTCTTC
TRBV28	TRBJ2-2	.	.	CASSGTGFGPGELFF	TGTGCCAGCAGTGGCACAGGTTTTGGACCCGGGGAGCTGTTTTTT
TRBV7-2	TRBJ2-5	.	TRBD1	CASSSRQGWETQYF	TGTGCCAGCAGCTCCAGACAGGGGTGGGAGACCCAGTACTTC
TRBV7-8	TRBJ1-4	.	TRBD1	CASTEGAWNEKLFF	TGTGCCAGCACCGAGGGGGCGTGGAATGAAAAACTGTTTTTT
TRBV4-1	TRBJ2-7	.	TRBD1	CASSPRSVGQSSYEQYF	TGCGCCAGCAGCCCCCGAAGCGTGGGACAGAGCTCCTACGAGCAGTACTTC
TRBV5-6	TRBJ1-4	.	.	CASSIQGIDGKLFF	TGTGCCAGCAGCATCCAGGGGATAGATGGAAAACTGTTTTTT
TRBV2	TRBJ2-5	.	.	CASSGSETQYF	TGTGCCAGCAGTGGGAGTGAGACCCAGTACTTC